This T cell receptor (beta chain) comes out of a study of T-cell memory formation after mild COVID-19. Findings and limits, study-wide: Memory sampled before infection contained some responding clones, suggesting cross-reactive memory joined.

Barcoded TCR alpha and TCR beta cDNA libraries with UMIs came from 5'RACE using constant-segment primers. TCRdb analysed the 5' RACE reads with MiXCR anew, one entry per CDR3 protein. The sample holds around 390,000 distinct CDR3 sequences, 15% to 20% seen once. This clonotype was recorded at least ten times. Its specificity is not known. Sequencing was carried out using PBMCs or a T cell subset sorted from them (not recorded which). This clonotype was obtained from a man in his late teens or twenties who had mild COVID-19 (a few samples of this study predate the infection). Cell type and time point are not known.

Here the CDR3 reads CASSSDREETQYF. CDR3 nucleotide sequence: TGTGCCAGCAGTTCGGACAGGGAAGAGACCCAGTACTTC. The chain uses TRBV12-3 or TRBV12-4 and TRBJ2-5, with 8 bases identical to TRBD1. This CDR3 has 13 amino acids. V dropped 4 bases and J dropped 3; count of bases not matched to a gene: 1.